These 8 T cell receptor beta chains were all obtained from the same sample, sequenced in a study of control samples from healthy donors and cancer patients. Repertoires were generated with immunoSEQ multiplex PCR, while TCRdb's copy carries only in-frame clones and drops some. The repertoire consists of 140,000 to 150,000 clones, with 80% to 95% occurring once and the leading ten covering roughly 5.5%. Sequencing used blood. The receptors come from a man younger than 30 in good health.

The CDR3 DNA follows: TGTGCCAGCAGCCTCAAACCCCGTGCAGGACATCTCAAGCAGTACTTC. This translates into CASSLKPRAGHLKQYF. The rearrangement uses TRBV3-1 (or the pseudogene TRBV3-2) and TRBJ2-7; weak D call: TRBD1 (5 bases). With 4 bases removed from V and 8 bases from J, the gap between germline ends came to 24 bases. There are 16 residues in the CDR3. Germline CDR1 LGHDT, CDR2 YNNKEL (reference sequence).

This chain joins TRBV11-3 and TRBJ2-2; no definite D call. Between the trimmed V and J ends, which lost 5 bases and 2 bases, there was a span of 3 bases. The CDR3 spans 12 residues. Germline assignment: CDR1 SGHNT and CDR2 YENEEA. CDR3 protein: CASSENTGELFF. The CDR3 nucleotides read TGTGCCAGCAGCGAAAACACCGGGGAGCTGTTTTTT. The full variable domain, completed using reference TRBV11-3 and TRBJ2-2, is EAGVVQSPRYKIIEKKQPVAFWCNPISGHNTLYWYLQNLGQGPELLIRYENEEAVDDSQLPKDRFSAERLKGVDSTLKIQPAELGDSAVYLCASSENTGELFFGEGSRLTVL.

The chain has TRBV29-1 and TRBJ1-5; 9 bases map to TRBD1. The germline V gene encodes CDR1 SQVTM and CDR2 ANQGSEA. CDR3 length equals 17 residues. V shed 3 bases and J 0 bases; nucleotides not matched to a gene: 9. CDR3 nucleotide sequence: TGCAGCGTTGAGTCAGACAGGGGGAGGGATAGCAATCAGCCCCAGCATTTT. It translates to CSVESDRGRDSNQPQHF.

The chain employs TRBV7-9 and TRBJ2-6; the D call may be TRBD1 or TRBD2 (5 bases each). Looked up from germline, CDR1 is SEHNR and CDR2 is FQNEAQ (reference sequence). CDR3 length equals 16 residues. V gave up 7 bases and J gave up 4 bases, with 17 bases separating them. Here the CDR3 reads CASTPWRGAGANVLTF. The CDR3, as DNA: TGTGCCAGCACCCCCTGGAGAGGGGCCGGGGCCAACGTCCTGACTTTC.

This rearrangement joins TRBV6-5 to TRBJ2-5; D not resolved. Trimming cost V 2 bases and J 4 bases, with 17 bases left between them. The germline CDR1 and CDR2 sequences are MNHEY and SVGAGI. The CDR3 has 16 amino acids. In DNA, the CDR3 is TGTGCCAGCAGTTACATTTTTGAGACCATCCGAGAGACCCAGTACTTC. Its protein product is CASSYIFETIRETQYF.

This clone was detected only once. The J gene is TRBJ1-2, the V gene TRBV27; TRBD1 is a possible D gene (5 bases). The germline gives CDR1 MNHEY, CDR2 SMNVEV (reference sequence). Trimming took 6 bases from V and 5 from J, leaving 13 bases between them. The CDR3 spans 13 residues. This CDR3 reads CASSYGALYGYTF. The CDR3 region has the DNA TGTGCCAGCAGCTACGGGGCGTTATATGGCTACACCTTC.

V is TRBV5-8 and J is TRBJ2-1; maybe TRBD1 (6 bases). Germline V CDR1 and CDR2: SGHTS, YDEGEE. Trimming took off 2 bases at V and 3 bases at J, with 9 bases between the two ends. This CDR3 spans 14 amino acids. The CDR3 DNA reads TGTGCCAGCAGCTTCGGGACACTCTACAATGAGCAGTTCTTC. Its protein is CASSFGTLYNEQFF.

This clone was seen just once. This sequence joins TRBV3-1 (or the pseudogene TRBV3-2) and TRBJ1-6; D is undetermined. The length of the CDR3 is 12 residues. V lost 1 base to trimming and J lost 14 bases, with 9 bases between them. Germline loops: CDR1 LGHDT, CDR2 YNNKEL (reference sequence). This CDR3 is CASSQGADSLHF. The DNA for the CDR3 is TGTGCCAGCAGCCAAGGTGCTGATTCCCTCCACTTT.